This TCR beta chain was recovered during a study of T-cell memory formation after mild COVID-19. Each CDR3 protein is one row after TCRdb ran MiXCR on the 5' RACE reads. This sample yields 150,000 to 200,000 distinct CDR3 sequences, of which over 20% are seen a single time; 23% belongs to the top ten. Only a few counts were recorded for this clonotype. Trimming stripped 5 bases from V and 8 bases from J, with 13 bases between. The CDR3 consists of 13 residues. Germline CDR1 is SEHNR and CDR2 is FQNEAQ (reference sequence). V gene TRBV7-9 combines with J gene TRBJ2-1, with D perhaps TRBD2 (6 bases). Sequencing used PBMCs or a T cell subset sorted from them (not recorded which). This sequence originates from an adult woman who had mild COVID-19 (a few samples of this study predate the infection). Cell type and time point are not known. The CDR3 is CASSASGSDEQFF. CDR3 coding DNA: TGTGCCAGCAGCGCTTCCGGGAGCGATGAGCAGTTCTTC.